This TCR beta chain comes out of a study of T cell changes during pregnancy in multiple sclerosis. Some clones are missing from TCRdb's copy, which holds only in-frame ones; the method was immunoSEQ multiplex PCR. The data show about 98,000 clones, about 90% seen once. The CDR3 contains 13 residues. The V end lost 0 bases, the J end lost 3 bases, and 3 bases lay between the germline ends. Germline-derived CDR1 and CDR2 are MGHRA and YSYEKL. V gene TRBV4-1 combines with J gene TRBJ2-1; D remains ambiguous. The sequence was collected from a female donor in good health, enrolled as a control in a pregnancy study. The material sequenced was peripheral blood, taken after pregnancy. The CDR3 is CASSQDYYNEQFF. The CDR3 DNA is TGCGCCAGCAGCCAAGACTACTACAATGAGCAGTTCTTC.